Below are 12 T cell receptor beta chains sequenced from a single sample in a study of CD8 T cells in Susac syndrome. About 0.45 to 1 ug RNA was reverse transcribed with random hexamers. One entry per CDR3 protein, called by TCRdb with MiXCR from the immunoSEQ multiplex PCR reads. The data contain around 140,000 distinct CDR3 sequences, more than 85% of them singletons. Sample: CD4+ T cells from PBMCs. All receptors come from a human donor with Susac syndrome.

This clonotype was detected once. This chain joins TRBV2 and TRBJ1-1; D not certain. The CDR3 runs to 12 residues. Deletions cut 3 bases from V and 4 bases from J, with 6 bases between. Germline-derived CDR1 and CDR2 are SNHLY and FYNNEI. The CDR3 sequence: CASSDLSTEAFF. CDR3 nucleotide sequence: TGTGCCAGCAGTGATCTTTCCACTGAAGCTTTCTTT.

The chain couples TRBV9 to TRBJ2-7, with 15 bases aligning to TRBD2. V lost 3 bases to trimming and J lost 6 bases; unmatched junction nucleotides: 4. The CDR3 has 15 amino acids. Germline CDR1 reads SGDLS; CDR2 reads YYNGEE. CDR3 nucleotide sequence: TGTGCCAGCAGCGCGTCGGGACTAGCGGGAGGCGAGCAGTACTTC. Translation: CASSASGLAGGEQYF.

The chain employs TRBV4-2 and TRBJ1-4; D might be TRBD1 (6 bases). The germline V gene encodes CDR1 LGHNA and CDR2 YNFKEQ. With 4 bases removed from V and 4 bases from J, the gap between germline ends came to 10 bases. The CDR3 is 14 residues long. CDR3 nucleotide sequence: TGTGCCAGCAGCCCCGACAGGAGTAATGAAAAACTGTTTTTT. It specifies CASSPDRSNEKLFF.

The chain employs TRBV9 and TRBJ2-2; TRBD1 might be the D (5 bases). Trimming took 4 bases from V and 5 from J, leaving 15 bases between them. CDR1 and CDR2 (germline): SGDLS, YYNGEE. The CDR3 extends over 15 amino acids. CDR3 DNA: TGTGCCAGCAGCCGACAGTCCCAAGGAACCGGGGAGCTGTTTTTT. This encodes CASSRQSQGTGELFF.

The chain recombines TRBV12-3 or TRBV12-4 with TRBJ1-2; 7 nucleotides line up with TRBD1. V was clipped by 3 bases and J by 0 bases; unmatched bases: 4. The CDR3 totals 15 residues. The CDR3 region has the DNA TGTGCCAGCAGTTTCAGGGGGGCCTCTAACTATGGCTACACCTTC. The encoded protein is CASSFRGASNYGYTF.

V and J are TRBV20-1 and TRBJ2-3; 8 nucleotides match TRBD2. The V and J ends lost 0 bases and 8 bases, in that order; junction bases with no gene match: 10. Germline lookup yields CDR1 DFQATT and CDR2 SNEGSKA (reference sequence). CDR3 size: 15 residues. CDR3 sequence: CSARDPLAGPLTQYF. The CDR3 region has the DNA TGCAGTGCTAGAGATCCCCTAGCGGGCCCGCTTACGCAGTATTTT.

J is TRBJ2-5 and V is TRBV30, with D tentatively TRBD1 (6 bases). Germline-derived CDR1 and CDR2 are GTSNPN and SVGIG (reference sequence). The V and J ends lost 0 bases and 2 bases respectively, with 7 bases between them. This CDR3 is 13 amino acids long. The CDR3, as DNA: TGTGCCTGGAGTGTGGGACATCAAGAGACCCAGTACTTC. Translating it yields CAWSVGHQETQYF.

This clonotype was detected only once. This chain joins TRBV21-1 and TRBJ2-7; the D call TRBD1 from the table was never checked on the DNA. TRBV21-1 is listed as a pseudogene. This CDR3 contains 14 residues. CDR3: CASSKAGTAYEQYF. The CDR3 coding sequence is TGTGCCAGCAGCAAAGCAGGGACAGCCTACGAGCAGTACTTC.

This chain links TRBV5-1 with TRBJ2-7, with a weak D call TRBD1 (6 bases). This CDR3 spans 15 amino acids. Germline CDR1 reads SGHRS; CDR2 reads YFSETQ. Trimming took 3 bases from V and 2 from J, leaving 15 bases between them. The CDR3 reads CASSSPPTGTYEQYF. DNA for the CDR3: TGCGCCAGCAGCTCCCCCCCGACAGGAACCTACGAGCAGTACTTC.

CDR3 sequence: CASSGPDSFSYEQYF. The CDR3 nucleotides read TGTGCCAGCAGCGGACCGGACAGCTTCTCCTACGAGCAGTACTTC. The rearrangement links TRBV7-8 to TRBJ2-7; D is perhaps TRBD1 (6 bases). This CDR3 comprises 15 residues. Germline values: CDR1 SGHVS, CDR2 FQNEAQ. V was pared by 5 bases and J by 0 bases, with 14 bases between.

The chain recombines TRBV5-1 with TRBJ2-1, with D possibly being TRBD1 (5 bases). Per germline, CDR1 SGHRS and CDR2 YFSETQ. CDR3 length: 15 amino acids. V was shortened by 0 bases and J by 4 bases, with 11 bases between the two germline ends. The CDR3 sequence is CASSLDTGEYNEQFF. The CDR3 DNA reads TGCGCCAGCAGCTTGGATACAGGCGAGTACAATGAGCAGTTCTTC.

The rearrangement uses TRBV12-3 or TRBV12-4 and TRBJ2-1, with D perhaps TRBD2 (6 bases). CDR3 length: 16 amino acids. Trimming shortened V by 6 bases and J by 3 bases, and 18 bases separated the two germline ends. CDR3 loop: CASSPMGGDLYNEQFF. In DNA, the CDR3 is TGTGCCAGCAGCCCAATGGGGGGAGACCTCTACAATGAGCAGTTCTTC.